This TCR beta chain was retrieved from a study of cytomegalovirus exposure and HLA in healthy donors. Study-level results: Analysis performed later showed TCR beta chains linked to HLA being more clonally expanded than equally common others. For most TCR sequences rarity was the rule, although some public TCRs occurred in many donors.

The CDR3 spans 12 residues. Trimming removed 1 base from V and 3 bases from J, with 3 bases in between. In germline, CDR1 is SGHRS, CDR2 YFSETQ. Concerning this clone: Antigen: not known.

PCR employed 60 Vbeta and 13 Jbeta primers. Libraries were prepared by immunoSEQ multiplex PCR; TCRdb keeps only in-frame clonotypes and omits some of them. The sample yields fewer than 200,000 clones, approximately 84% seen once. Specimen: PBMCs. The receptor was isolated from a girl under three years old in good health and CMV-seronegative. This sequence joins TRBV5-1 and TRBJ2-3; D remains ambiguous. CDR3 DNA sequence: TGCGCCAGCAGCTTGCCGACAGATACGCAGTATTTT. Translated: CASSLPTDTQYF.